This passage covers 17 T cell receptor beta chains from one sample sequenced in a study of tumor and adjacent non-tumor tissue in lung cancer. No cell sorting was done before RNA was extracted from the tissue. More than 3 cm separated this lung sample from the edge of the tumor. The library came from three nested PCR rounds adapted from ARM-PCR protocols. TCRdb redid the calling of the multiplex PCR reads with MiXCR, one entry per CDR3 protein. The sample records 40,000 or so distinct CDR3 sequences, less than 65% being singletons. The sample comprised distant non-tumor lung tissue. The receptors here all came from a man in his forties or fifties with non-small cell lung cancer.

With regard to this clonotype: The junction and the germline gene differ at one end; a read error may be behind it. This chain joins TRBV7-2 and TRBJ2-6; TRBD2 matches 8 bases. Germline V gene data show CDR1 as SGHTA and CDR2 as FQGNSA. The CDR3 contains 18 residues. The CDR3 region has the DNA TGTACAAGCAGCTCAGGGGTAGCGGGACCCTCTGGGGCCAACGTCCTGACTTTC. Protein: CTSSSGVAGPSGANVLTF.

Concerning this clonotype: A much bigger clone sits one base away, suggesting this may be a read error. The rearrangement joins TRBV28 to TRBJ2-1; D is ambiguous. There are 16 residues in the CDR3. From germline, CDR1 is MDHEN and CDR2 SYDVKM. This CDR3 is CASSSAPGWSYDEQFF. CDR3 DNA sequence: TGTGCCAGCAGTTCTGCCCCTGGCTGGTCCTACGATGAGCAGTTCTTC.

The CDR3 region is CISSSGTTESEQFF. The CDR3 DNA sequence: TGTATCAGCAGCTCCGGGACTACTGAGAGTGAGCAGTTCTTC. The chain joins TRBV5-4 to TRBJ2-1, with TRBD2 matching 7 bases. The CDR3 contains 14 residues. Per the germline V gene, CDR1 is SGHNT and CDR2 is YYREEE (reference sequence). The full variable domain, its missing parts supplied by reference TRBV5-4 and TRBJ2-1, is ETGVTQSPTHLIKTRGQQVTLRCSSQSGHNTVSWYQQALGQGPQFIFQYYREEENGRGNFPPRFSGLQFPNYSSELNVNALELDDSALYLCISSSGTTESEQFFGPGTRLTVL.

The V and J genes are TRBV6-6 and TRBJ2-3; 7 bases match TRBD2. The CDR3 spans 14 residues. V lost 10 bases to trimming and J lost 6 bases; unmatched junction nucleotides: 13. In germline, CDR1 is MNHNY, CDR2 SVGAGI (reference sequence). The CDR3: CANILGLVGDTQYF. CDR3 DNA sequence: TGTGCCAACATATTAGGACTAGTGGGGGATACGCAGTATTTT.

This clonotype was counted a single time. Its ends do not fully match the called genes, so a read error is possible. The rearrangement links TRBV5-5 to TRBJ2-7; D gene unclear. Germline values: CDR1 SGHKS, CDR2 YYEKEE (reference sequence). The CDR3 length is 12 residues. For the CDR3, the DNA is TGTGCCAGGAGCTTGGTGTGCTACGAGCAGTACTTC. Its translation: CARSLVCYEQYF.

This clonotype was detected ten times or more. The chain is built from TRBV21-1 and TRBJ1-2; the listed D gene, TRBD1, was not tested against the DNA. TRBV21-1 corresponds to a pseudogene. CDR3 length: 13 amino acids. The CDR3 bases are TGTGCCAGCAGCAAAGACAGGTTTGAGGGCTACACCTTC. The encoded protein is CASSKDRFEGYTF.

Comments on this clonotype: One junction end disagrees with the germline gene, perhaps due to a read error. V is TRBV6-1 and J is TRBJ2-7; D is uncertain. This CDR3 has 12 residues. Germline V gives CDR1 MNHNS, CDR2 SASEGT. The CDR3 protein is CASSFRSYEQYF. In nucleotides, the CDR3 is TGTGCCAGCAGTTTCCGCTCCTATGAGCAGTACTTC.

The rearrangement links TRBV6-6 to TRBJ1-2; the D is unclear. The length of the CDR3 is 15 residues. V dropped 1 base and J dropped 2 bases, with 11 bases sitting between them. The germline V gene has CDR1 MNHNY and CDR2 SVGAGI (reference sequence). The CDR3 DNA reads as TGTGCCAGCAGTTACTTTGGAAGGGCGAACTATGGCTACACCTTC. Amino acid sequence: CASSYFGRANYGYTF.

Notes on this clonotype: The junction differs from germline at one of its ends, possibly a read error. The rearrangement uses TRBV29-1 and TRBJ2-1; D is tentatively TRBD1 or TRBD2 (5 bases each). The CDR3 consists of 15 residues. CDR1 is SQVTM and CDR2 is ANQGSEA in the germline V gene. The CDR3 DNA reads as TGTAGCGTTGAAGCTCCGGGGCAGGCCTTTGATGAGGAGTTCTTC. It encodes CSVEAPGQAFDEEFF.

This clonotype was seen a handful of times. J is TRBJ1-1 and V is TRBV5-1; the D gene is possibly TRBD1 (6 bases). The germline V gene has CDR1 SGHRS and CDR2 YFSETQ. V was trimmed by 4 bases and J by 0 bases, leaving 10 bases between them. This CDR3 spans 14 amino acids. CDR3 region: CASSNGQMNTEAFF. In DNA, the CDR3 is TGCGCCAGCAGCAACGGACAGATGAACACTGAAGCTTTCTTT.

Of note for this clonotype: This clone may be a read error of a much larger clone one base away. V gene TRBV1 combines with J gene TRBJ2-7; the D call TRBD2 from the table was never checked on the DNA. TRBV1 is designated a pseudogene. CDR3 length: 15 amino acids. CDR3 nucleotide sequence: TGCACCAGCCCGTGCTTGCTAGCGGCTTCCTACGAGCAGTACTTC. It yields the protein CTSPCLLAASYEQYF.

The chain carries TRBV6-1 and TRBJ2-2; possibly TRBD2 for D (5 bases). The CDR3 is 15 residues long. Germline CDR1 reads MNHNS; CDR2 reads SASEGT. The V and J ends lost 6 bases and 6 bases respectively, with 17 bases between them. DNA for the CDR3: TGTGCCAGCAGAGCTCCGGGAACCCTGCCCGGGGAGCTGTTTTTT. Residues: CASRAPGTLPGELFF.

Details on this clonotype: A much larger clone lies one base from this, so it may be a read error. The CDR3 DNA reads TGTGCCAGCAGCCTTGGAGGCCCTTGGGGGCACACTGAAGCTTTCTTT. Protein: CASSLGGPWGHTEAFF. The chain uses TRBV5-6 and TRBJ1-1, with TRBD1 as a possible D gene (6 bases). The CDR3 sequence is 16 residues long. Per germline, CDR1 SGHDT and CDR2 YYEEEE. V dropped 4 bases and J dropped 3 bases, with 19 bases sitting between them. Based on the CDR3 plus reference TRBV5-6 and TRBJ1-1, the full variable domain is DAGVTQSPTHLIKTRGQQVTLRCSPKSGHDTVSWYQQALGQGPQFIFQYYEEEERQRGNFPDRFSGHQFPNYSSELNVNALLLGDSALYLCASSLGGPWGHTEAFFGQGTRLTVV.

Ten or more counts support this clonotype. V usage is TRBV4-1 and J usage is TRBJ2-3; the match to TRBD2 covers 13 bases. From germline, CDR1 is MGHRA and CDR2 YSYEKL. Trimming removed 3 bases from V and 0 bases from J; junction bases left unmatched: 9. CDR3 length equals 19 residues. The CDR3 reads CASSQEGLAGTGSTDTQYF. The CDR3 DNA sequence: TGCGCCAGCAGCCAGGAGGGACTAGCGGGAACGGGGAGCACAGATACGCAGTATTTT.

Remarks on this clonotype: A clone one base away is much larger, so this may be a read error. The chain joins TRBV12-5 to TRBJ1-1, with 7 positions matching TRBD1. Germline loops: CDR1 LGHNT, CDR2 FRNRAP. The CDR3 length is 14 residues. The CDR3 DNA reads as TGTGCTAGTGTCCTAGGGGGCTCAGACACTGAAGCTTTATTT. It specifies CASVLGGSDTEALF.

Concerning this clonotype: One end of the junction is discordant with germline, which a read error may explain. This chain connects TRBV6-6 to TRBJ2-6; TRBD1 might be the D (5 bases). The length of the CDR3 is 14 residues. Germline V lookup: CDR1 MNHNY, CDR2 SVGAGI (reference sequence). CDR3 residues: CASSFFSGANILTF. As DNA, the CDR3 is TGTGCCAGCAGTTTCTTCTCTGGGGCCAACATCCTGACATTC.

Ten or more counts support this clonotype. The chain uses TRBV12-3 or TRBV12-4 and TRBJ2-7, with 10 bases lining up with TRBD1. V lost 5 bases and J lost 5; bases outside the gene matches: 6. The CDR3 extends over 14 amino acids. CDR3 DNA sequence: TGTGCCAGCAGTGGGGGACAGGGGATGAACGAGCAGTACTTC. It specifies CASSGGQGMNEQYF.